Below are 9 T cell receptor beta chains sequenced from a single sample in a study of blood T cells in healthy people across ages. A J-beta primer mix and a sample-barcoded 5' primer were used in a second PCR of about 7 to 12 cycles. Via MiXCR, TCRdb re-called the 5' RACE reads, giving one row per CDR3 protein. The repertoire holds 500,000 to 650,000 distinct CDR3 sequences, with about 26% as singletons. The same sample was also used in a study of T cells of mothers and their children.

Sequenced: blood. These receptors were taken from a boy under 10 years old in good health.

This clonotype was counted only a few times. The J gene is TRBJ1-5, the V gene TRBV20-1; D is unresolved. The V end lost 0 bases, the J end lost 2 bases, and 11 bases lay between the germline ends. The V gene's germline CDR1 is DFQATT and CDR2 SNEGSKA (reference sequence). This CDR3 is 15 amino acids long. The CDR3 protein is CSARDVGTGNQPQHF. The DNA for the CDR3 is TGCAGTGCTAGAGATGTGGGAACGGGCAATCAGCCCCAGCATTTT.

J is TRBJ2-1 and V is TRBV4-3; 10 positions agree with TRBD1. The J call is doubtful: the DNA matches TRBJ2-7 better. Germline V lookup: CDR1 LGHNA, CDR2 YSLEER. The CDR3 runs to 15 residues. The DNA of the CDR3 is TGCGCCAGCAGCCAGCGGGACAGGGGCCCCTACGAGCAGTACTTC. This translates into CASSQRDRGPYEQYF.

The V and J genes are TRBV27 and TRBJ2-5, with D unresolved. Trimming removed 2 bases at V and 5 bases at J, with 15 bases between. CDR1 is MNHEY, CDR2 SMNVEV, per germline (reference sequence). The CDR3 loop spans 15 amino acids. CDR3 in DNA: TGTGCCAGCAGTTTAGGTGGCGGCTTTACTGAGACCCAGTACTTC. It yields the protein CASSLGGGFTETQYF.

This clonotype was recorded a few times. The chain employs TRBV18 and TRBJ2-7; D is undetermined. With 3 bases removed from V and 1 base from J, the gap between germline ends came to 10 bases. The CDR3 is 14 residues long. CDR1 is KGHSH and CDR2 is LQKENI in the germline V gene. CDR3 amino acids: CASSPADGSYEQYF. Here the CDR3 DNA reads TGTGCCAGCTCACCCGCGGACGGATCCTACGAGCAGTACTTC.

This sequence joins TRBV10-1 and TRBJ2-3; D possibly uses TRBD1 or TRBD2 (5 bases each). Germline V gene data show CDR1 as WNHNN and CDR2 as SYGVQD (reference sequence). The CDR3 loop spans 13 amino acids. Trimming pared 2 bases from V and 5 bases from J, leaving 8 bases between. For the CDR3, the DNA is TGCGCCAGCAGTGAGGGGACGGTAGATACGCAGTATTTT. Residues: CASSEGTVDTQYF.

The chain links TRBV12-5 to TRBJ2-2; D unresolved. CDR3 length: 15 amino acids. Per the germline V gene, CDR1 is LGHNT and CDR2 is FRNRAP. The V gene lost 2 bases and the J gene lost 3 bases, with 10 bases spanning the gap. In DNA, the CDR3 is TGTGCTAGTGGTTTGCCCAGGACCCACACCGGGGAGCTGTTTTTT. Translated: CASGLPRTHTGELFF.

This clonotype was counted a few times. This chain joins TRBV15 and TRBJ2-5, with D possibly being TRBD2 (5 bases). The CDR3 covers 12 residues. Trimming stripped 5 bases from V and 11 bases from J, with 15 bases between. Germline CDR1 is LNHNV and CDR2 is YYDKDF (reference sequence). The CDR3 nucleotides are TGTGCCACCAGCCTAACTTTCGGGGAGCAGTACTTC. This encodes CATSLTFGEQYF. The variable domain in full, with the rest retrieved from reference TRBV15 and TRBJ2-5, is DAMVIQNPRYQVTQFGKPVTLSCSQTLNHNVMYWYQQKSSQAPKLLFHYYDKDFNNEADTPDNFQSRRPNTSFCFLDIRSPGLGDTAMYLCATSLTFGEQYFGPGTRLLVL.

Only a few counts were recorded for this clonotype. The chain has TRBV20-1 and TRBJ2-3; TRBD2 agrees at 9 bases. The CDR3 is made up of 15 amino acids. Germline lookup yields CDR1 DFQATT and CDR2 SNEGSKA (reference sequence). V gave up 5 bases and J gave up 1 base; unmatched junction bases: 7. The CDR3 bases are TGCAGTGCTGGTTTGCGGGAGGGTGGCACAGATACGCAGTATTTT. Its translation: CSAGLREGGTDTQYF.

The chain recombines TRBV12-3 or TRBV12-4 with TRBJ2-7; 11 bases are shared with TRBD2. The length of the CDR3 is 15 residues. The ends lost 6 bases at V and 4 bases at J; junction bases unmatched: 8. The CDR3 reads CASSRSGTSGYEQYF. DNA for the CDR3: TGTGCCAGCAGCCGCTCCGGGACTAGCGGATACGAGCAGTACTTC.